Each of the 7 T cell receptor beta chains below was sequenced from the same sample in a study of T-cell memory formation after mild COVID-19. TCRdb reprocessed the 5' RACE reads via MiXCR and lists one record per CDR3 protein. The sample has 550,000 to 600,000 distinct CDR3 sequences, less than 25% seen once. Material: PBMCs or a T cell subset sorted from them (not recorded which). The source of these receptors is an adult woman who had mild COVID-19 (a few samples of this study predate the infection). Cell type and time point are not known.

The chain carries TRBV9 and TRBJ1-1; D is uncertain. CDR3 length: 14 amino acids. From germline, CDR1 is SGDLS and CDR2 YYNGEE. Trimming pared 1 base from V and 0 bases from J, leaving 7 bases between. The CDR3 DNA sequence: TGTGCCAGCAGCGTATCAGGATTGAACACTGAAGCTTTCTTT. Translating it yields CASSVSGLNTEAFF.

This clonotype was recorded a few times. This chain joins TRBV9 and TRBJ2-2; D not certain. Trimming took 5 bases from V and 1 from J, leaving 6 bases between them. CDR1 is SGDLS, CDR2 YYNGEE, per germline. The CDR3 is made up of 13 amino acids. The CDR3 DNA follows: TGTGCCAGCAGAGGGCGGAACACCGGGGAGCTGTTTTTT. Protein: CASRGRNTGELFF.

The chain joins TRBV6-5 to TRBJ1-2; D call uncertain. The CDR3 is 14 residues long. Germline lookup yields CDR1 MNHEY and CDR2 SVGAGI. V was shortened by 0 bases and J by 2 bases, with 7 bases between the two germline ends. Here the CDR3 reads CASSYSPLNYGYTF. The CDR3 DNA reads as TGTGCCAGCAGTTACTCTCCGTTGAACTATGGCTACACCTTC.

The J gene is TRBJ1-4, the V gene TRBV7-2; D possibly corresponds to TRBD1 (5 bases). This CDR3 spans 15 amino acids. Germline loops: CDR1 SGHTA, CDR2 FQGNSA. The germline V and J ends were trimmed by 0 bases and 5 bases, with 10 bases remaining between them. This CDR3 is CASSLAGTSNEKLFF. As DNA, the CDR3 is TGTGCCAGCAGCTTAGCAGGGACGTCAAATGAAAAACTGTTTTTT.

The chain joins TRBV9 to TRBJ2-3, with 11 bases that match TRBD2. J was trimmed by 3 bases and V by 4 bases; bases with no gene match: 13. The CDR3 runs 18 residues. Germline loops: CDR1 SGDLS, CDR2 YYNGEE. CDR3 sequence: CASSLSGGAVVLTDTQYF. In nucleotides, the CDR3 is TGTGCCAGCAGCCTTAGCGGGGGGGCCGTCGTTTTGACAGATACGCAGTATTTT. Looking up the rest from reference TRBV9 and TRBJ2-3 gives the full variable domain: DSGVTQTPKHLITATGQRVTLRCSPRSGDLSVYWYQQSLDQGLQFLIQYYNGEERAKGNILERFSAQQFPDLHSELNLSSLELGDSALYFCASSLSGGAVVLTDTQYFGPGTRLTVL.

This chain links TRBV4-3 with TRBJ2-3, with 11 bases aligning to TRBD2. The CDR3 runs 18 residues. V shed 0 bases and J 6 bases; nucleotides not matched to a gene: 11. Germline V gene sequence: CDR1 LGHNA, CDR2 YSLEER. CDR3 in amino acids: CASSQDSGSGRGRDTQYF. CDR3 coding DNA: TGCGCCAGCAGCCAAGATTCTGGTAGCGGGAGGGGAAGGGATACGCAGTATTTT.

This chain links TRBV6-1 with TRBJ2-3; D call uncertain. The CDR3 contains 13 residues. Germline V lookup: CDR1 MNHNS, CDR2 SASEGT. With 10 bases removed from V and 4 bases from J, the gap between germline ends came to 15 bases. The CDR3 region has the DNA TGTGCCATCACGTTCATGGGGTCAGATACGCAGTATTTT. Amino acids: CAITFMGSDTQYF.